Listed below are T cell receptor beta chains from one sample, sequenced in a study of human T cells and chemical hapten exposure. MiXCR, run by TCRdb on the RACE reads, gives a single entry per CDR3 protein. The table has about 77,000 distinct CDR3 sequences, around 9.4% seen once. The material sequenced was whole blood. These receptors originate from a female donor in good health. Some clones in this sample may be carry-over from other donors' samples. Each CDR3 is given with its conserved first and last residue. A D gene is named only where the DNA matches it firmly. A clone size is listed for some rows: how often the clone was seen (once, few, many), or a class if it is expanded.

abundance,d_gene,j_gene,v_gene,CDR3aa,CDR3nt
.,.,TRBJ2-3,TRBV7-2,CANRPGDTDTQYF,TGTGCCAACCGTCCCGGGGACACAGATACGCAGTATTTT
many,TRBD2,TRBJ2-1,TRBV12-3/TRBV12-4,CASSAGDAGYNEQFF,TGTGCCAGCAGCGCGGGGGATGCTGGCTACAATGAGCAGTTCTTC
many,.,TRBJ1-3,TRBV29-1,CSVDHGFSGNTIYF,TGCAGCGTTGACCACGGCTTCTCTGGAAACACCATATATTTT
few,.,TRBJ2-3,TRBV14,CASSLHGGLSTDTQYF,TGTGCCAGCAGCCTCCATGGGGGCCTTAGCACAGATACGCAGTATTTT
few,TRBD1,TRBJ2-2,TRBV24-1,CATSDPRTGLGSGELFF,TGTGCCACCAGTGATCCGAGGACAGGACTGGGGTCCGGGGAGCTGTTTTTT
.,.,TRBJ1-2,TRBV5-4,CASSLHHPVVYGYTF,TGTGCCAGCAGCTTGCATCATCCGGTAGTCTATGGCTACACCTTC
.,TRBD1,TRBJ2-3,TRBV5-5,CASSAGQGVDTQYF,TGTGCCAGCAGCGCGGGACAGGGGGTAGATACGCAGTATTTT
many,.,TRBJ2-7,TRBV14,CASSRLAVYEQYF,TGTGCCAGCAGCCGTTTAGCGGTCTACGAGCAGTACTTC
few,TRBD1,TRBJ1-4,TRBV12-3/TRBV12-4,CASSQTGATNEKLFF,TGTGCCAGCAGCCAGACAGGGGCGACTAATGAAAAACTGTTTTTT
many,.,TRBJ1-4,TRBV18,CASSPQQRTEKLFF,TGTGCCAGCTCACCCCAACAGAGAACCGAAAAACTGTTTTTT
.,.,TRBJ2-2,TRBV18,CASSPPRATGELFF,TGTGCCAGCTCACCCCCAAGGGCTACCGGGGAGCTGTTTTTT
few,.,TRBJ1-1,TRBV11-2,CASSFDTDTEAFF,TGTGCCAGCAGCTTTGACACAGACACTGAAGCTTTCTTT
.,TRBD1,TRBJ2-7,TRBV12-3/TRBV12-4,CASSLTGGGEQYF,TGTGCCAGCAGTTTGACAGGGGGCGGCGAGCAGTACTTC
many,.,TRBJ1-2,TRBV20-1,CSAKGPRQVYGYTF,TGCAGTGCTAAGGGGCCCCGACAGGTCTATGGCTACACCTTC
few,.,TRBJ1-2,TRBV12-3/TRBV12-4,CASSRTAKYGYTF,TGTGCCAGCAGTCGGACAGCAAAGTATGGCTACACCTTC
.,.,TRBJ2-5,TRBV21-1,CASSTGGAQETQYF,TGTGCCAGCAGCACAGGGGGCGCACAAGAGACCCAGTACTTC
.,.,TRBJ1-4,TRBV12-3/TRBV12-4,CASSFSQAGEKLFF,TGTGCCAGCAGTTTTAGCCAGGCGGGTGAAAAACTGTTTTTT
many,TRBD1,TRBJ2-7,TRBV4-2,CASSQDLGDRGYEQYF,TGTGCCAGCAGCCAAGATCTAGGGGACAGGGGTTACGAGCAGTACTTC
few,TRBD1,TRBJ1-1,TRBV30,CAWSFSGTGGSWGTEAFF,TGTGCCTGGAGTTTTTCCGGGACAGGGGGCAGTTGGGGCACTGAAGCTTTCTTT
many,TRBD2,TRBJ2-3,TRBV7-2,CASSLEAAGAGVDTQYF,TGTGCCAGCAGCTTAGAGGCAGCGGGGGCGGGGGTGGATACGCAGTATTTT
many,.,TRBJ2-6,TRBV6-1,CASSEDDASGANVLTF,TGTGCCAGCAGTGAAGATGATGCCTCTGGGGCCAACGTCCTGACTTTC
.,TRBD2,TRBJ2-5,TRBV5-8,CASQTWEGETQYF,TGTGCCAGCCAGACCTGGGAGGGAGAGACCCAGTACTTC
few,TRBD1,TRBJ1-1,TRBV6-2/TRBV6-3,CASSPRQGIRGTEAFF,TGTGCCAGCAGCCCCCGACAGGGGATACGGGGCACTGAAGCTTTCTTT
.,TRBD1,TRBJ1-1,TRBV28,CASSSPGQGFGTEAFF,TGTGCCAGCAGTTCACCGGGACAGGGATTTGGCACTGAAGCTTTCTTT
few,TRBD1,TRBJ1-1,TRBV28,CASSPTGPRSTEAFF,TGTGCCAGCAGCCCGACAGGGCCCCGTAGCACTGAAGCTTTCTTT
.,.,TRBJ1-5,TRBV27,CASSLNRVGGQPQHF,TGTGCCAGCAGTTTGAACAGGGTTGGGGGTCAGCCCCAGCATTTT
once,TRBD2,TRBJ2-5,TRBV5-4,CASSLGGVEETQYF,TGTGCCAGCAGCCTGGGAGGGGTCGAAGAGACCCAGTACTTC
.,.,TRBJ2-3,TRBV7-2,CASSRGTPMSSTDTQYF,TGTGCCAGCAGCAGGGGGACTCCCATGTCTAGCACAGATACGCAGTATTTT
.,TRBD1,TRBJ2-2,TRBV6-1,CASSPGQVSTGELFF,TGTGCCAGCAGTCCGGGACAGGTATCGACCGGGGAGCTGTTTTTT
.,.,TRBJ2-5,TRBV18,CASFADSLQETQYF,TGTGCCAGCTTCGCAGACAGTCTCCAAGAGACCCAGTACTTC
many,TRBD1,TRBJ2-7,TRBV2,CASRDGTGVYEQYF,TGTGCCAGCAGGGATGGGACAGGGGTCTACGAGCAGTACTTC
many,.,TRBJ1-5,TRBV6-5,CASSYGGGPQHF,TGTGCCAGCAGTTACGGGGGGGGCCCCCAGCATTTT
many,.,TRBJ1-5,TRBV6-5,CASSPRDLNQPQHF,TGTGCCAGCAGTCCCCGGGATCTCAATCAGCCCCAGCATTTT
few,TRBD1,TRBJ2-3,TRBV12-3/TRBV12-4,CASTRLDRGDTDTQYF,TGTGCCAGCACCCGCTTGGACAGGGGGGACACAGATACGCAGTATTTT
many,.,TRBJ2-3,TRBV14,CASSQESRRDTQYF,TGTGCCAGCAGCCAAGAATCCAGACGAGATACGCAGTATTTT
many,.,TRBJ1-5,TRBV20-1,CSAPLPDTNNQPQHF,TGCAGTGCTCCCCTTCCCGACACCAACAATCAGCCCCAGCATTTT
few,.,TRBJ2-7,TRBV18,CASSRDRYEQYF,TGTGCCAGCTCGCGGGACCGCTACGAGCAGTACTTC
few,.,TRBJ2-3,TRBV2,CAKISFRDPDTQYF,TGTGCCAAAATTTCGTTCAGGGACCCAGATACGCAGTATTTT
.,TRBD1,TRBJ2-7,TRBV2,CAGKGQGDYEQYF,TGTGCCGGAAAGGGACAGGGGGACTACGAGCAGTACTTC
few,.,TRBJ1-1,TRBV20-1,CSAPVTGFLNTEAFF,TGCAGTGCTCCAGTCACAGGGTTTTTGAACACTGAAGCTTTCTTT
few,TRBD2,TRBJ2-3,TRBV7-6,CASSSLAGATDTQYF,TGTGCCAGCAGCTCCCTAGCGGGAGCCACAGATACGCAGTATTTT
.,.,TRBJ2-7,TRBV29-1,CSVLDVSDVEQYF,TGCAGCGTACTCGACGTATCAGATGTGGAGCAGTACTTC
many,.,TRBJ1-1,TRBV6-6,CASSSPGERSNTEAFF,TGTGCCAGCAGTTCGCCGGGCGAGAGGTCGAACACTGAAGCTTTCTTT
few,.,TRBJ2-7,TRBV28,CASSPGISDEQYF,TGTGCCAGCAGCCCTGGGATCTCCGACGAGCAGTACTTC
many,TRBD1,TRBJ2-1,TRBV20-1,CSAPGQINEQFF,TGCAGTGCACCGGGACAGATCAATGAGCAGTTCTTC